This T cell receptor (beta chain) comes out of a study of blood T cell repertoires in COVID-19. As for the study in general: The analysed material was cDNA or gDNA that came from T cells, B-cell-depleted T cells, or PBMCs.

The CDR3 is made up of 14 amino acids. V shed 3 bases and J 2 bases; nucleotides not matched to a gene: 4. Per germline, CDR1 GTSNPN and CDR2 SVGIG (reference sequence). Seattle-derived patients entered the study during active infection and were followed longitudinally. Original data processing: Nucleated cell number was recorded as an estimate derived from reference gene primer amplification. Sequencing used immunoSEQ multiplex PCR; TCRdb keeps in-frame clones, though not all of them. Clone size and V and J calls were adopted from that table, with D and trimming inferred from the DNA. The sample contains 54,000 or so clones, 82% of which appear only once.

Sequences were obtained from peripheral blood. The rearrangement joins TRBV30 to TRBJ2-7; TRBD1 aligns across 10 bases. The TCR sequence derives from an older man with COVID-19, enrolled during active disease. CDR3 nucleotides: TGTGCCTGGAGGGACAGGGGGGAGACCTACGAGCAGTACTTC. Translating it yields CAWRDRGETYEQYF.